Here is one T cell receptor beta chain with its context. The assay was immunoSEQ multiplex PCR, and TCRdb's table has in-frame clones only and misses some. The top ten clones hold approximately 1.9% of a sample with some 70,000 clones, 82% of them seen once. Per the germline V gene, CDR1 is SGHRS and CDR2 is YFSETQ. J was trimmed by 3 bases and V by 4 bases; bases with no gene match: 6. This CDR3 contains 14 residues. The data were obtained in a study of blood T cell repertoires in COVID-19. Study as a whole: Sources were T cells, B-cell-depleted T cells, or PBMCs; the material itself was cDNA or gDNA.

The chain uses TRBV5-1 and TRBJ2-7; 8 bases align to TRBD1. The sequenced sample was peripheral blood. The sequence derives from a woman in her sixties or seventies with acute or convalescent COVID-19. CDR3 nucleotide sequence: TGCGCCAGCAGCCGAGGACAGGGACGCTACGAGCAGTACTTC. Protein: CASSRGQGRYEQYF.